This T cell receptor beta chain was identified in a study of OX40 agonist ivuxolimab in advanced cancers. Study information: Dose-escalation patients' cancers were hepatocellular carcinoma, melanoma, renal cell or head and neck cancer.

The CDR3 runs 14 residues. CDR1 MNHEY and CDR2 SVGAGI come from the germline V gene. This clone is a singleton in its sample. Its target is not known. The data were produced by immunoSEQ multiplex PCR, yet TCRdb's version contains in-frame clones alone and is incomplete. The profile covers 60,000 or so clones, with roughly 93% appearing a single time and approximately 18% taken by the ten largest. Study results and limitations: Among the lowest levels of clonal expansion were found in partial responders at 0.1-3.0 mg/kg. With doses of 0.1 to 3.0 mg/kg, CD4+ and CD8+ blood T cells had undergone clonal expansion by week 6.

The chain carries TRBV6-5 and TRBJ2-5; no reliable D call. The end of the DNA is better explained by TRBJ2-7, so the J call may be wrong. Sequenced here: CD4+ or CD8+ T cells sorted from blood, sampled in a trial of the OX40 agonist ivuxolimab. This sequence originates from an adult with an advanced solid tumor such as melanoma, head and neck, liver or kidney cancer. CDR3 residues: CASSYSAAAYEQYF. The DNA of the CDR3 is TGTGCCAGCAGTTACTCGGCGGCGGCCTACGAGCAGTACTTC.